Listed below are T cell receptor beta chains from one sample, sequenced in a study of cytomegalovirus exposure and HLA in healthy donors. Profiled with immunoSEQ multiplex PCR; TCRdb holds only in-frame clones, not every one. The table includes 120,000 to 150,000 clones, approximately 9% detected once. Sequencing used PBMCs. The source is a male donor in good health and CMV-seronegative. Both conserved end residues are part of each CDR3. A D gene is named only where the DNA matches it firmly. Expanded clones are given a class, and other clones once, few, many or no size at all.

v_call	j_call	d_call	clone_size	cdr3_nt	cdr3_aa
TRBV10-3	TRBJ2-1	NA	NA	TGTGCCATCACTGCGGGTCGGGAGAGGACAGGCGAGCAGTTCTTC	CAITAGRERTGEQFF
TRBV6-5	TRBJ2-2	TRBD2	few	TGTGCCAGCAGGGGGGAGCGGGAGGGAGGCGGGGAGCTGTTTTTT	CASRGEREGGGELFF
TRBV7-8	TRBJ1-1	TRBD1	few	TGTGCCAGCAGCTTACATTCCAACAGGGGAGCAAACACTGAAGCTTTCTTT	CASSLHSNRGANTEAFF
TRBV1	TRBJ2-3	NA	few	TGCACCAGCAGCCAAGGACATCGAGAAGATACGCAGTATTTT	CTSSQGHREDTQYF
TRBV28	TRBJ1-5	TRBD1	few	TGTGCCAGCAGTCCTTGGACAGGCCAGGGCCAGCCCCAGCATTTT	CASSPWTGQGQPQHF
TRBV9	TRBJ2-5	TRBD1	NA	TGTGCCAGCAAACCGGGACAGGGCCACCAAGAGACCCAGTACTTC	CASKPGQGHQETQYF
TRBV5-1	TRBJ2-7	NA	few	TGCGCCAGCAGCTTGGCCCTGGGCTCGGAGCAGTACTTC	CASSLALGSEQYF
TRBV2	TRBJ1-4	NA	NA	TGTGCCAGCAGTGCCCTACTGACAGGACTGTTTTTT	CASSALLTGLFF
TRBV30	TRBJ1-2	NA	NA	TGTGCCTGGGACCCGACGGGATCCAGCGGCTACACCTTC	CAWDPTGSSGYTF
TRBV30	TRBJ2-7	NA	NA	TGTGCCTGGACCACAGGGGGGGGCTACTACGAGCAGTACTTC	CAWTTGGGYYEQYF
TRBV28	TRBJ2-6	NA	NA	TGTGCCAGCACCCCGACAGTATCTTCTGGGGCCAACGTCCTGACTTTC	CASTPTVSSGANVLTF
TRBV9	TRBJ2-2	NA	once	TGTGCCAGCAGCGTAGATCCGGGGACCGGGGAGCTGTTTTTT	CASSVDPGTGELFF
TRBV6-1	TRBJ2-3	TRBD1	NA	TGTGCCAGCAGTGGCCGACAGGGCCGCAACGCTCGTACGCAGTATTTT	CASSGRQGRNARTQYF
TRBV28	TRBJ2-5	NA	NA	TGTGCCAGCAGTTTATTCCAGTACCAAGAGACCCAGTACTTC	CASSLFQYQETQYF
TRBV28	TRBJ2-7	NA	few	TGTGCCAGCAGCCCCTTAGGGGGGGGCTACGAGCAGTACTTC	CASSPLGGGYEQYF
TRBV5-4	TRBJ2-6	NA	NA	TGTGCCAGCAGCCCAACAGGGTCTGGGGCCAACGTCCTGACTTTC	CASSPTGSGANVLTF
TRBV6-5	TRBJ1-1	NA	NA	TGTGCCAGCAGTTACCGGGTGAACACTGAAGCTTTCTTT	CASSYRVNTEAFF